This T cell receptor (beta chain) was retrieved from a study of blood T cell repertoires in COVID-19. Study at large: T cells, B-cell-depleted T cells, or PBMCs supplied cDNA or gDNA.

Original methodology: Estimation of nucleated cell counts was performed using reference gene primer amplification. Profiled with immunoSEQ multiplex PCR; TCRdb holds only in-frame clones, not every one. The DNA gave D and trimming, while V, J and clone size come from that table. This sample has about 46,000 clones; approximately 83% occur once, and the top ten carry around 16%. CDR1 is LGHNA, CDR2 YNFKEQ, per germline. This CDR3 contains 16 residues. The germline V and J ends were trimmed by 1 base and 0 bases, with 11 bases remaining between them. Sequences were obtained from peripheral blood. This TCR derives from a human donor in a cohort sampled during active COVID-19. The donor label of this sample is uncertain. The V gene is TRBV4-2, the J gene TRBJ2-3; TRBD2 might be the D (5 bases). The CDR3 coding sequence is TGTGCCAGCAGCCAAGGTACAGCGGCTAGCACAGATACGCAGTATTTT. Translated, it gives CASSQGTAASTDTQYF.